The 8 T cell receptor beta chains presented below share a single source sample, sequenced in a study of glioma-infiltrating T cells. The iRepertoire nested amplicon-rescue multiplex PCR amplified TCR alpha and beta CDR3s from RNA. TCRdb ran MiXCR on the multiplex PCR reads and lists one entry per CDR3 protein. Counted here are about 130,000 distinct CDR3 sequences, roughly 25% occurring once; the ten biggest clones make up roughly 15%. Sequencing was carried out using glioma tissue, nonneoplastic brain tissue, or PBMCs (not recorded which). These TCRs come from a human donor with low-grade glioma or glioblastoma, undergoing nonglioma brain surgery, or in good health (not recorded which).

V usage is TRBV13 and J usage is TRBJ2-5; TRBD1 matches 7 bases. Trimming cost V 4 bases and J 7 bases; bases outside gene matches: 12. The CDR3 has 15 residues. CDR1 is PRHDT, CDR2 FYEKMQ, per germline (reference sequence). The CDR3, as DNA: TGTGCCAGCAGCTCGGCCGGACAGGACGTTGGGACCCAGTACTTC. Protein sequence: CASSSAGQDVGTQYF.

About this clonotype: The conserved phenylalanine or tryptophan normally closing the CDR3 is absent here, so this likely arose from a read error. This chain links TRBV20-1 with TRBJ1-2; D is perhaps TRBD1 (5 bases). Per germline, CDR1 DFQATT and CDR2 SNEGSKA (reference sequence). V was trimmed by 1 base and J by 2 bases, leaving 14 bases between them. The CDR3 has 15 residues. As DNA, the CDR3 is TGCAGTGCTAGAGTTCTGGGGCAGTCAAACTATGGCTACACCTTA. Translating gives CSARVLGQSNYGYTL.

This clonotype showed up just a few times. The V call is TRBV5-1, the J call TRBJ2-7; the D call may be TRBD1 or TRBD2 (6 bases each). The CDR3 consists of 15 residues. Germline V gives CDR1 SGHRS, CDR2 YFSETQ. Trimming took off 2 bases at V and 6 bases at J, with 18 bases between the two ends. In nucleotides, the CDR3 is TGCGCCAGCAGCTTAACGGGGGCAGGGGCCCTCGAGCAGTACTTC. It yields the protein CASSLTGAGALEQYF.

The J gene is TRBJ2-6, the V gene TRBV2; D might be TRBD2 (7 bases). Trimming left V 8 bases short and J 4 bases short, with 12 bases between. The length of the CDR3 is 14 residues. Germline V gene sequence: CDR1 SNHLY, CDR2 FYNNEI. The CDR3 nucleotides read TGTGCCAGCTCGGGGGGCGCCGGGGCCAACGTCCTGACTTTC. Residues: CASSGGAGANVLTF.

About this clonotype: A clone one base away is much larger, so this may be a read error. The chain combines TRBV2 with TRBJ2-7; 11 bases fit TRBD1. This CDR3 spans 15 amino acids. Germline V CDR1 and CDR2: SNHLY, FYNNEI. CDR3 in amino acids: CASSVGTGGNDEKYF. The CDR3 nucleotides are TGTGCCAGCAGTGTAGGGACAGGGGGGAACGACGAGAAGTACTTC.

This CDR3 reads CATSRRTGGVADTQYF. CDR3 sequence (DNA): TGTGCCACCAGCAGACGAACGGGGGGGGTTGCTGATACGCAGTATTTT. The chain couples TRBV15 to TRBJ2-3; 8 bases are a match to TRBD2. The CDR3 runs to 16 residues. The V and J ends lost 2 bases and 6 bases, in that order; junction bases with no gene match: 10. Germline V gene lookup returns CDR1 LNHNV and CDR2 YYDKDF (reference sequence).

This clonotype has only a few counts. A much larger clone is a single base away; this may be a read error. The rearrangement links TRBV4-1 to TRBJ1-2; 12 positions match TRBD1. CDR1 and CDR2 from the germline V gene are MGHRA and YSYEKL. The CDR3 loop spans 14 amino acids. V was clipped by 4 bases and J by 10 bases; unmatched bases: 7. DNA of the CDR3: TGCGCCAGCAGCCCGGGACAGGGGGCGAGGGACTACACCTTC. Amino acid sequence: CASSPGQGARDYTF.

Ten or more counts support this clonotype. V usage is TRBV28 and J usage is TRBJ1-5, with a tentative D call TRBD1 (5 bases). Germline V lookup: CDR1 MDHEN, CDR2 SYDVKM. V gave up 5 bases and J gave up 5 bases, with 13 bases separating them. There are 14 residues in the CDR3. CDR3 DNA sequence: TGTGCCAGCAGTCCCCCCGACAGATATCAGCCCCAGCATTTT. Its translation: CASSPPDRYQPQHF.